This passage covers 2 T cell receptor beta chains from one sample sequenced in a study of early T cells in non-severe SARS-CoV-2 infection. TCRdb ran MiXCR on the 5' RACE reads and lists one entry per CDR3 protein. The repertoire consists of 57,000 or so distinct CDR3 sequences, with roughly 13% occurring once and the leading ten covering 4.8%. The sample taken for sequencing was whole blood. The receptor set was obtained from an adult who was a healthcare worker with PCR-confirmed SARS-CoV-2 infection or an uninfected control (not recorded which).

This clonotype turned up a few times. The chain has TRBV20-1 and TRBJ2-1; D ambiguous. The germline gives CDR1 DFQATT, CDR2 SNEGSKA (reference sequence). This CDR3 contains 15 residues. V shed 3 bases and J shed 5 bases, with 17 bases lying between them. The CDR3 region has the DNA TGCAGTGCTAGGGGAAGCTGGGGTGTGCACAATGAGCAGTTCTTC. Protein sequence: CSARGSWGVHNEQFF.

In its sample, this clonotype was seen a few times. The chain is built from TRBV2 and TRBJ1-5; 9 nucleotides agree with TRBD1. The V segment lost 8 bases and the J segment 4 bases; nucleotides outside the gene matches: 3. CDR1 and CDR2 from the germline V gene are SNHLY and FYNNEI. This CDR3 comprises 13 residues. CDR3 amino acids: CASGGTGNQPQHF. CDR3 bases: TGTGCCAGCGGCGGGACAGGGAATCAGCCCCAGCATTTT.